Given below is one T cell receptor beta chain in context. The V gene lost 2 bases and the J gene lost 5 bases, with 6 bases spanning the gap. Germline loops: CDR1 LNHDA, CDR2 SQIVND (reference sequence). The CDR3 sequence is 13 residues long. The data were obtained in a study of OX40 agonist ivuxolimab in advanced cancers. As for the study in general: Participants averaged 60 years of age (range roughly 23 to 79) and were around 85% male.

Some clones are missing from TCRdb's copy, which holds only in-frame ones; the method was immunoSEQ multiplex PCR. The profile shows 25,000 to 40,000 clones, about four fifths of them singletons. This specimen was CD4+ or CD8+ T cells sorted from blood, taken in a trial of the OX40 agonist ivuxolimab. This clonotype was sampled from an adult with an advanced solid tumor such as melanoma, head and neck, liver or kidney cancer. The V and J genes are TRBV19 and TRBJ1-4; D remains unclear. DNA of the CDR3: TGTGCCAGTAGTATACGCAAAAATGAAAAACTGTTTTTT. As protein: CASSIRKNEKLFF.